This T cell receptor (beta chain) is from a study of CXCR3-negative and CXCR3-positive naive CD8 T cells. The authors prepared UMI-labeled TRB cDNA libraries by 5' RACE. TCRdb reprocessed the 5' RACE reads; each CDR3 protein has one entry and no DNA is given. This sample's table reports about 84,000 distinct CDR3 sequences. Remarks on this clonotype: What it binds is not known.

The CDR3 has 12 amino acids. Overall study findings and caveats: CXCR3-positive naive cells had TRB CDR3s that were more hydrophobic than CXCR3-negative naive cells had.

Sequencing used naive CXCR3+ CD8+ T cells from blood. Subset denoted: CD45RO-CCR7+CD27+CD95- naive CD8+ T cells expressing CXCR3 (TNR3+). The chain combines TRBV12-3 or TRBV12-4 with TRBJ1-6. The source is a human donor in good health. Some clones in this sample may be carry-over from other donors' samples. This chain's CDR3 is CAASRGESPLHF.